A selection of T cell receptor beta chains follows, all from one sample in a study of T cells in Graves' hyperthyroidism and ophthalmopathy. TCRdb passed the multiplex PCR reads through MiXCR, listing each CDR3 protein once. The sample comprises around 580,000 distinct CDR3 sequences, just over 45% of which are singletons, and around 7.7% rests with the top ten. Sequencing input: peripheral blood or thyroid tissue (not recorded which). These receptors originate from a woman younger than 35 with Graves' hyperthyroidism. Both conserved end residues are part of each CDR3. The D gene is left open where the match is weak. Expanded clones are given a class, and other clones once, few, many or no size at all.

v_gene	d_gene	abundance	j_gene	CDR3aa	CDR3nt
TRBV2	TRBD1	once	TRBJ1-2	CASDRGDYGYTF	TGTGCCAGTGACAGGGGGGACTATGGCTACACCTTC
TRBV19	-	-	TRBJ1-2	CASSIGGQGYTF	TGTGCCAGTAGTATCGGCGGACAAGGCTACACCTTC
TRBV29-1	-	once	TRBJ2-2	CSVVSGARTGELFF	TGCAGCGTTGTGTCGGGGGCGCGGACCGGGGAGCTGTTTTTT
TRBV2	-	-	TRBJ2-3	CASTTLRSSTDTQYF	TGTGCCAGCACCACCCTCCGATCTAGCACAGATACGCAGTATTTT
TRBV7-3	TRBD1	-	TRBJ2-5	CASSVDWTGRQETQYF	TGTGCCAGCAGCGTAGACTGGACAGGGCGGCAAGAGACCCAGTACTTC
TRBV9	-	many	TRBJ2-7	CASSPEGVFGEQYF	TGTGCCAGCAGCCCGGAGGGGGTTTTTGGCGAGCAGTACTTC
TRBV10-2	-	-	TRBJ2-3	CASSESADTQYF	TGCGCCAGCAGTGAGTCAGCAGATACGCAGTATTTT
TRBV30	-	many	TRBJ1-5	CAWSAHSNQPQHF	TGTGCCTGGAGTGCCCACAGCAATCAGCCCCAGCATTTT
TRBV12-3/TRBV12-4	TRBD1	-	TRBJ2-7	CASSLARTGAYEQYF	TGTGCCAGCAGTTTAGCTCGGACAGGAGCGTACGAGCAGTACTTC
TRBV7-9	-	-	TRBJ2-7	CASRTGSEQDYEQYF	TGTGCCAGCAGGACCGGAAGTGAGCAGGACTACGAGCAGTACTTC
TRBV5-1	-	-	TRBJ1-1	CASRSSADMNTEAFF	TGCGCCAGCAGGAGTTCAGCGGATATGAACACTGAAGCTTTCTTT
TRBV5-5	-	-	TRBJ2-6	CASSQGGQVSGANVLTF	TGCGCCAGCAGCCAAGGGGGGCAGGTTTCTGGGGCCAACGTCCTGACTTTC
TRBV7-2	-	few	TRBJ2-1	CASSLVPVSEQFF	TGTGCCAGCAGCTTAGTCCCCGTTAGTGAGCAGTTCTTC
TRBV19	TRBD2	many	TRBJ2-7	CASSRRLAGSIEQYF	TGTGCCAGTAGTCGCCGACTAGCGGGATCTATCGAGCAGTACTTC
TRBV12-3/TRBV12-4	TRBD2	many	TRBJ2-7	CASTAGGYEQYF	TGTGCCAGCACAGCGGGAGGCTACGAGCAGTACTTC
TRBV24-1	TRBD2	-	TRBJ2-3	CATSKPGLAGDTQYF	TGTGCCACCAGTAAACCGGGACTAGCGGGAGATACGCAGTATTTT
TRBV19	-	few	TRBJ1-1	CASTRGIPNTEAFF	TGTGCCAGTACCAGAGGAATACCGAACACTGAAGCTTTCTTT